This TCR beta chain is from a study of CD8+CD57+ T cells in acquired aplastic anemia. CDR3 length: 13 residues. Germline CDR1 SNHLY, CDR2 FYNNEI. V shed 8 bases and J shed 1 base, with 8 bases lying between them. This clonotype showed up many times. Genomic DNA provided the template from which TCR beta VDJ and CDR3 profiles were obtained. Each CDR3 protein gets one entry after TCRdb re-called the reads with MiXCR. The table includes some 220,000 distinct CDR3 sequences, 34% detected once. The chain couples TRBV2 to TRBJ1-4, with D uncertain. This receptor was identified in a human donor in good health, serving as a control. Sequencing was performed on sorted CD4+, CD8+, or CD8+CD57+ T cells (not recorded which) from PBMCs. Here the CDR3 reads CASGRGTNEKLFF. As DNA, the CDR3 is TGTGCCAGCGGGCGCGGAACTAATGAAAAACTGTTTTTT.